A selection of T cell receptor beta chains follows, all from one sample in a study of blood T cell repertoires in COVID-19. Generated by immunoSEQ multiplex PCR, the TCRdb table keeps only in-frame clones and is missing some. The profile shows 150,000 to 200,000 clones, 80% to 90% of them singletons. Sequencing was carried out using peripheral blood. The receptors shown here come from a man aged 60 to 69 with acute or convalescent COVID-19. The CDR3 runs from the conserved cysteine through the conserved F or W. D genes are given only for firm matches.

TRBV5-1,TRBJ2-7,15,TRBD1,CASSGLTGDSYEQYF
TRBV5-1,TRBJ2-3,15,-,CASSLADPSTDTQYF
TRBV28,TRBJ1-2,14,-,CASSPLGTPDGYTF
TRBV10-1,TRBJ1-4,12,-,CARPGMSEKLFF
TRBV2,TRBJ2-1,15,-,CASSLSESSYNEQFF
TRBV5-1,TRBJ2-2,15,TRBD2,CASSLGTSATGELFF
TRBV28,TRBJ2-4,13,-,CASRVGSSNIQYF
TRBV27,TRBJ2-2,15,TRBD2,CASSYNGRATGELFF
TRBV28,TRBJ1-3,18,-,CASSPPWPGRNSGNTIYF
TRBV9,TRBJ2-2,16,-,CASSIRGRVNTGELFF
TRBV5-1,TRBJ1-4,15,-,CASSSGGATNEKLFF
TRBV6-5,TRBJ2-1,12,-,CASRGYYNEQFF
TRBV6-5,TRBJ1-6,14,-,CASRRTSYNSPLHF
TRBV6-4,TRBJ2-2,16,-,CASSDSARGRVGELFF
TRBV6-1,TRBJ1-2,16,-,CASSELGAGLNYGYTF
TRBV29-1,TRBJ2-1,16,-,CSVARGGRLLYNEQFF
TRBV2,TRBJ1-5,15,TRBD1,CASSPDRASNQPQHF
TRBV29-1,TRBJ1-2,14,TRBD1,CSVGTEGALYGYTF
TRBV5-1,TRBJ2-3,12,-,CASSLTTDTQYF
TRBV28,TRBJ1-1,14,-,CASQSAGLNTEAFF
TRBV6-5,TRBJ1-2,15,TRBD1,CASISRQGIIAGYTF
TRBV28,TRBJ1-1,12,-,CASRQTDTEAFF
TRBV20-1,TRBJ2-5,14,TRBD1,CSATDRVRQETQYF
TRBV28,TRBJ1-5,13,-,CAISWQSNQPQHF
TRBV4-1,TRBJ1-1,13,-,CASSQASRTEAFF
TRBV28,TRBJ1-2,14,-,CASSLGTYRGGYTF
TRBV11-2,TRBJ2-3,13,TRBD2,CASSSLADDTQYF